The clone carrying this T cell receptor beta chain was counted only a few times. Primers used in a second PCR of about 7 to 11 cycles were a sample-barcoded 5' primer and a J-beta primer mix. Through a template-switch adaptor with 12 random nucleotides, each cDNA molecule received a tag. Individual samples furnished no less than 2.5 million CDR3-containing paired-end reads apiece. Each CDR3 protein gets one entry after TCRdb re-called the 5' RACE reads with MiXCR. The sample includes hundreds of thousands of distinct CDR3 sequences, around 20% seen only once; the top ten take more than 3%. Total RNA extraction produced at least 6 micrograms (per sample) for the study. This sample was taken from a study of blood T cells in healthy people across ages. Across the study: Capture by template switching was about one barcoded beta molecule per two T cells.

The V gene's germline CDR1 is DFQATT and CDR2 SNEGSKA (reference sequence). The CDR3 length is 13 residues. V dropped 6 bases and J dropped 4 bases, with 10 bases sitting between them. This receptor was identified in a man in his 70s in good health. Material: blood. The chain links TRBV20-1 to TRBJ2-6; D is uncertain. CDR3 in amino acids: CSALRLGANVLTF. CDR3 sequence (DNA): TGCAGTGCCCTCCGTCTCGGGGCCAACGTCCTGACTTTC.